A single sample is the source of the 2 T cell receptor beta chains below, sequenced in a study of blood T cells in healthy people across ages. Sample-barcoded 5' priming and a J-beta primer mix drove a second PCR of 7 to 11 cycles. A single record per CDR3 protein comes from TCRdb applying MiXCR to the 5' RACE reads. The data contain about 930,000 distinct CDR3 sequences, about 29% of them singletons. This same sample was also taken into another study, of T cells of mothers and their children.

The sequenced sample consisted of blood. The receptors were sampled from a woman between 40 and 55 years old in good health.

The V and J genes are TRBV13 and TRBJ2-7; 8 bases match TRBD2. CDR1 is PRHDT and CDR2 is FYEKMQ in the germline V gene (reference sequence). The V gene end was trimmed by 4 bases and the J gene end by 4 bases; junction bases not matched to a gene: 6. CDR3 size: 14 residues. CDR3 residues: CASSSGGAVYEQYF. The CDR3 region has the DNA TGTGCCAGCAGCTCCGGGGGGGCCGTATACGAGCAGTACTTC.

The chain carries TRBV28 and TRBJ2-1, with D maybe TRBD1 (5 bases). The germline V and J ends were trimmed by 6 bases and 5 bases, with 17 bases remaining between them. The germline V gene has CDR1 MDHEN and CDR2 SYDVKM. The CDR3 length is 15 residues. CDR3 DNA sequence: TGTGCCAGCAGCAACCAGGGAATTTTGCACAATGAGCAGTTCTTC. Translating it yields CASSNQGILHNEQFF. The whole variable domain, filled in from reference TRBV28 and TRBJ2-1, reads DVKVTQSSRYLVKRTGEKVFLECVQDMDHENMFWYRQDPGLGLRLIYFSYDVKMKEKGDIPEGYSVSREKKERFSLILESASTNQTSMYLCASSNQGILHNEQFFGPGTRLTVL.